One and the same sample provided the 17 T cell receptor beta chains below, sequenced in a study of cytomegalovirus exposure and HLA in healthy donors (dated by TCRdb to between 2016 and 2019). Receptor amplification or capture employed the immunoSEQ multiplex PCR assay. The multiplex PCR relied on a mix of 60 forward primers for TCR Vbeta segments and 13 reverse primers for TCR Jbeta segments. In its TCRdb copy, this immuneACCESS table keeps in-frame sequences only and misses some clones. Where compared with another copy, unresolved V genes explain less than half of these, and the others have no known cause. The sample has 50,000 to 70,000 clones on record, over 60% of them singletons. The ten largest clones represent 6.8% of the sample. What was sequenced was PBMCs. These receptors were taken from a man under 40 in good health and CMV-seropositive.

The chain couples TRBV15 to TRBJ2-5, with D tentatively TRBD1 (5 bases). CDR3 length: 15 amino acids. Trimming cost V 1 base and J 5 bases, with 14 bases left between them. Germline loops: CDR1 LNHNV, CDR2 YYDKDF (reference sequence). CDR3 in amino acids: CATSRGQNLMETQYF. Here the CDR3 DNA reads TGTGCCACCAGCAGAGGACAGAATTTGATGGAGACCCAGTACTTC.

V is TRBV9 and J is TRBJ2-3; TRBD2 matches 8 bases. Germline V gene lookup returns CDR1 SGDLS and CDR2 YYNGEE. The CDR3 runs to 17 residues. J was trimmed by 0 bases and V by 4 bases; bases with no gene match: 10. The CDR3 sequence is CASSPRREGRSTDTQYF. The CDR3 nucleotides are TGTGCCAGCAGCCCCCGACGGGAGGGACGTAGCACAGATACGCAGTATTTT.

The CDR3 nucleotides read TGTGCCAGCAGCTCCGCGGGAGCCTATGGCTACACCTTC. Translated, it gives CASSSAGAYGYTF. V and J are TRBV2 and TRBJ1-2; D is unclear. V lost 6 bases and J 4 bases, leaving 12 bases between the germline ends. Germline V CDR1 and CDR2: SNHLY, FYNNEI. The CDR3 extends over 13 amino acids.

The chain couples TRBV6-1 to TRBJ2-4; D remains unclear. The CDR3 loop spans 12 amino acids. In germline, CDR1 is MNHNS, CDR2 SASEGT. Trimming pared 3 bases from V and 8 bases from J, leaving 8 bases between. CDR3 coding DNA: TGTGCCAGCAGTGAGGGCGCGTACATTCAGTACTTC. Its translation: CASSEGAYIQYF.

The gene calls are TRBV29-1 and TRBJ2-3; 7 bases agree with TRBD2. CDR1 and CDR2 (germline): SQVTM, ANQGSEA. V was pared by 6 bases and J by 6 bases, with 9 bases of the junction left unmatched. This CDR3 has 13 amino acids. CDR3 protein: CSVERGVRDTQYF. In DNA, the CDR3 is TGCAGCGTGGAGCGGGGCGTAAGGGATACGCAGTATTTT.

For the CDR3, the DNA is TGCGCCAGCAGTGAGTCAGGGGGCTTTACTCCCCGTAAGCAGTTCTTC. Translation: CASSESGGFTPRKQFF. The chain employs TRBV10-1 and TRBJ2-1; 7 nucleotides align to TRBD1. The CDR3 loop spans 16 amino acids. V was pared by 0 bases and J by 11 bases, with 13 bases of the junction left unmatched. Germline V gives CDR1 WNHNN, CDR2 SYGVQD (reference sequence).

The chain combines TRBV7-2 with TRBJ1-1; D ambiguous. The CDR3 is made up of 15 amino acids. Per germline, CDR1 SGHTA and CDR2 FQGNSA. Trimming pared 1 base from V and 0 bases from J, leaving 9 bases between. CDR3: CASSLVYAVNTEAFF. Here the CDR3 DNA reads TGTGCCAGCAGCTTAGTCTATGCGGTGAACACTGAAGCTTTCTTT.

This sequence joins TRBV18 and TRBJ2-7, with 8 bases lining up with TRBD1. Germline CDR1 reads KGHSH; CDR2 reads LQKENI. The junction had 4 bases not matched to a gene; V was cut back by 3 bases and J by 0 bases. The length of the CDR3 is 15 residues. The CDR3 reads CASSPRTGSSYEQYF. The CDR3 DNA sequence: TGTGCCAGCTCACCCCGGACAGGGAGCTCCTACGAGCAGTACTTC. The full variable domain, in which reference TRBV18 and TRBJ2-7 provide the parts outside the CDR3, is NAGVMQNPRHLVRRRGQEARLRCSPMKGHSHVYWYRQLPEEGLKFMVYLQKENIIDESGMPKERFSAEFPKEGPSILRIQQVVRGDSAAYFCASSPRTGSSYEQYFGPGTRLTVT.

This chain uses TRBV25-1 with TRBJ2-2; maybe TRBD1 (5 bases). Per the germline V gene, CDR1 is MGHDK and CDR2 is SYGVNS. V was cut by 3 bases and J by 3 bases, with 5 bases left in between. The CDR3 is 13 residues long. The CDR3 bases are TGTGCCAGCAGTGACAGGGACACCGGGGAGCTGTTTTTT. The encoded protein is CASSDRDTGELFF.

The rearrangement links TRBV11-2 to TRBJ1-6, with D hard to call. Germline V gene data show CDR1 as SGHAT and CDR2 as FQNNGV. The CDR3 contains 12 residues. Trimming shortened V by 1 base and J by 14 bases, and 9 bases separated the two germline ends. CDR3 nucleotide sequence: TGTGCCAGCAGCTTAGGTCTGCGTTCCCTCCACTTT. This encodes CASSLGLRSLHF. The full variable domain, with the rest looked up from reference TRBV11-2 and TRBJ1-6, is EAGVAQSPRYKIIEKRQSVAFWCNPISGHATLYWYQQILGQGPKLLIQFQNNGVVDDSQLPKDRFSAERLKGVDSTLKIQPAKLEDSAVYLCASSLGLRSLHFGNGTRLTVT.

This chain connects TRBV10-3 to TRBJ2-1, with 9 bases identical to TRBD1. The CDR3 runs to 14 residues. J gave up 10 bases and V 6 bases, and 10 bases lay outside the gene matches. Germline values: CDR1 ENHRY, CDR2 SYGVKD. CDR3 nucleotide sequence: TGTGCCATCAGAGAGGGACAGGGAGGTCGGGAGCAGTTCTTC. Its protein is CAIREGQGGREQFF.

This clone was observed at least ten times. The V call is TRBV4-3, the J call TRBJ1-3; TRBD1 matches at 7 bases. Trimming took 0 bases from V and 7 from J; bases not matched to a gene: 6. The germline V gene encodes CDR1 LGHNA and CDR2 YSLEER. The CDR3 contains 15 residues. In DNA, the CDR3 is TGCGCCAGCAGCCAAGATAGGACAGGTTGGAACACCATATATTTT. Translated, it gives CASSQDRTGWNTIYF.

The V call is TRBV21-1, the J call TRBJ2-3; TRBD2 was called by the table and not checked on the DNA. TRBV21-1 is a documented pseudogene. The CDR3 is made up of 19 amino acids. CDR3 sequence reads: CASSKAPGCREGKTDTQYF. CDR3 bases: TGTGCCAGCAGCAAAGCCCCGGGGTGTAGGGAGGGGAAGACAGATACGCAGTATTTT.

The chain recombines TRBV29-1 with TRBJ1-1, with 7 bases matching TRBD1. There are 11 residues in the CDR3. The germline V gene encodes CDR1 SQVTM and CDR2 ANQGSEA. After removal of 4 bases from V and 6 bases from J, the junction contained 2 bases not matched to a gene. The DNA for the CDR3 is TGCAGCGTTGTTAGGGGGCCTGAAGCTTTCTTT. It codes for CSVVRGPEAFF.

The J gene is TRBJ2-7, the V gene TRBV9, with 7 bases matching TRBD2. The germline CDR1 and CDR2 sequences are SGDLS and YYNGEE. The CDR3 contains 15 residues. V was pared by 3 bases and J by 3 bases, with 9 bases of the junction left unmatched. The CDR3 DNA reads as TGTGCCAGCAGCGGGGGGGGTAAGGGCCTCTACGAGCAGTACTTC. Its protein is CASSGGGKGLYEQYF.

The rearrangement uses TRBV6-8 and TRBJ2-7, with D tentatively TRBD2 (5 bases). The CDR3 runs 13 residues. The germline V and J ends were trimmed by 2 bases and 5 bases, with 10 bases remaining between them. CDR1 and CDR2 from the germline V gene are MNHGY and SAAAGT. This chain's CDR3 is CASSYRRQDEQYF. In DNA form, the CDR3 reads TGTGCCAGCAGTTACCGGAGGCAGGACGAGCAGTACTTC.

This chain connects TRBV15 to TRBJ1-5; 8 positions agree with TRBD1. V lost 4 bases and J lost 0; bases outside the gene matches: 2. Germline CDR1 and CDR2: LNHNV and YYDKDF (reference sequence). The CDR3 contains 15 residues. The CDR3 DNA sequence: TGTGCCACCAGCAAGACAGGGGATAGCAATCAGCCCCAGCATTTT. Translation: CATSKTGDSNQPQHF.